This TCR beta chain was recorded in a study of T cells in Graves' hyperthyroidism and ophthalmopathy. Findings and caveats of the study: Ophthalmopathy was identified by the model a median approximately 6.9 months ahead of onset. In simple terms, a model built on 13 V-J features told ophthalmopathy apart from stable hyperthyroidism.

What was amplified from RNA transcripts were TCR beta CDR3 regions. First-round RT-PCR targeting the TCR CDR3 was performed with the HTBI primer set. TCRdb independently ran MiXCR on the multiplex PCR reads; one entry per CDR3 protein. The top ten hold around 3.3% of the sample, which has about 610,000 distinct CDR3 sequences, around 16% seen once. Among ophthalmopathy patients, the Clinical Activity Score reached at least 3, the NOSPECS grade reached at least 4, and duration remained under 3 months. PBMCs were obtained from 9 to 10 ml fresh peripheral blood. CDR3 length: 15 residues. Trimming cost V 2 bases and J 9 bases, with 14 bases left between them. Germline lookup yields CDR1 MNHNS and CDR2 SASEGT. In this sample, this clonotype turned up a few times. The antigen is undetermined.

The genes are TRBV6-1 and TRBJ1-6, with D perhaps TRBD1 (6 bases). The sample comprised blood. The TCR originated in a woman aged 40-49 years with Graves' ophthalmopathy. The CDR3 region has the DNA TGTGCCAGCAGTGAAAAGGGCCCCAGGGGTTCACCCCTCCACTTT. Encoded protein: CASSEKGPRGSPLHF.